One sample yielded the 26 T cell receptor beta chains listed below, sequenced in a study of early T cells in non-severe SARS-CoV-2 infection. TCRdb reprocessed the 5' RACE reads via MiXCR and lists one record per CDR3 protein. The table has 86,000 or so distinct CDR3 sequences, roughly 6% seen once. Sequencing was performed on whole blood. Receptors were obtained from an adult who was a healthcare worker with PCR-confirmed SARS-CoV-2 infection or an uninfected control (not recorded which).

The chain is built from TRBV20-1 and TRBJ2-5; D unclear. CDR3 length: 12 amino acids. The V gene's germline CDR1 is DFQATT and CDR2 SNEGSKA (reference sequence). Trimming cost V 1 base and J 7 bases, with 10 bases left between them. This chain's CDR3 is CSARGVLGTQYF. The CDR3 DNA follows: TGCAGTGCTAGAGGGGTTCTGGGGACCCAGTACTTC.

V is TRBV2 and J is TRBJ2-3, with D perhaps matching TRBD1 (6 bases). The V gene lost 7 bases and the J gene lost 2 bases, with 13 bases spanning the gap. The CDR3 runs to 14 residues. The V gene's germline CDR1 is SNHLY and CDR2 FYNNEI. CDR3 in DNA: TGTGCCAGCATTCAGGGGACACCCACAGATACGCAGTATTTT. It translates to CASIQGTPTDTQYF.

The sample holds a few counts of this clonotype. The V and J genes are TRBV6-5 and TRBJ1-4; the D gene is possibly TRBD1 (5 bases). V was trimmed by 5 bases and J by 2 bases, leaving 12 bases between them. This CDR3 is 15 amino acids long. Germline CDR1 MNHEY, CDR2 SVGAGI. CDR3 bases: TGTGCCAGCAGTAACAAAAGGGGCACTAATGAAAAACTGTTTTTT. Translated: CASSNKRGTNEKLFF.

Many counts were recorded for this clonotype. DNA for the CDR3: TGTGCCAGTAGTATATCCCACCAGGGGGCTTGGAGCAATCAGCCCCAGCATTTT. This gives the protein CASSISHQGAWSNQPQHF. The J gene is TRBJ1-5, the V gene TRBV19, with TRBD1 matching over 8 bases. CDR3 length: 18 residues. Germline V gene sequence: CDR1 LNHDA, CDR2 SQIVND (reference sequence). The V gene end was trimmed by 2 bases and the J gene end by 1 base; junction bases not matched to a gene: 10.

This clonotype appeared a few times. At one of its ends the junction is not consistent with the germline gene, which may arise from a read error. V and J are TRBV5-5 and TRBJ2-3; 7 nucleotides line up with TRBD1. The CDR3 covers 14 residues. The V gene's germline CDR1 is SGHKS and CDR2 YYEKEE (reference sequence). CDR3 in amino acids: CVSASQGGTDTQYF. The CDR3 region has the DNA TGTGTCAGCGCCAGCCAGGGGGGCACAGATACGCAGTATTTT.

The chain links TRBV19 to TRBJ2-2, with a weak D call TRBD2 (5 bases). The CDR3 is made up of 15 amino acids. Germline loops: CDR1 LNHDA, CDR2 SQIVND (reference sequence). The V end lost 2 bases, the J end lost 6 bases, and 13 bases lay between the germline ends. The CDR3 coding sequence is TGTGCCAGTAGTATATCGGGAAATGTCCCCGGGGAGCTGTTTTTT. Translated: CASSISGNVPGELFF. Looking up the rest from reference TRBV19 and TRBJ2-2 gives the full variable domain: DGGITQSPKYLFRKEGQNVTLSCEQNLNHDAMYWYRQDPGQGLRLIYYSQIVNDFQKGDIAEGYSVSREKKESFPLTVTSAQKNPTAFYLCASSISGNVPGELFFGEGSRLTVL.

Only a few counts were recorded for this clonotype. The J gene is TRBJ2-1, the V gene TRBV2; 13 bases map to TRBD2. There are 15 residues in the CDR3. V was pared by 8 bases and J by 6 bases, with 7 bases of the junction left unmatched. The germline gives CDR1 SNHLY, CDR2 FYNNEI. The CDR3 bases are TGTGCCAGCGGAAGGGGGACTAGCGGGGTCAATGAGCAGTTCTTC. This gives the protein CASGRGTSGVNEQFF. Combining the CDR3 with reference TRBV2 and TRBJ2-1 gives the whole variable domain EPEVTQTPSHQVTQMGQEVILRCVPISNHLYFYWYRQILGQKVEFLVSFYNNEISEKSEIFDDQFSVERPDGSNFTLKIRSTKLEDSAMYFCASGRGTSGVNEQFFGPGTRLTVL.

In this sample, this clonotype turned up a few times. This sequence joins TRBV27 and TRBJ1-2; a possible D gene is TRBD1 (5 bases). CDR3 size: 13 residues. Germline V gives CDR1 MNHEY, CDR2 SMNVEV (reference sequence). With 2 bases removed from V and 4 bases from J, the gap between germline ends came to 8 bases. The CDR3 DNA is TGTGCCAGCAGTTTAAAGGGGTCCTATGGCTACACCTTC. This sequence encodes CASSLKGSYGYTF.

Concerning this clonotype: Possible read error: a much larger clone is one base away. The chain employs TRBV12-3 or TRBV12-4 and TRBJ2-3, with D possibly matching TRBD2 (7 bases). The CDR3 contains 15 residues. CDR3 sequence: CASRLRGANTDTQDF. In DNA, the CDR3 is TGTGCCAGCAGATTACGGGGGGCAAACACAGATACGCAGGATTTT.

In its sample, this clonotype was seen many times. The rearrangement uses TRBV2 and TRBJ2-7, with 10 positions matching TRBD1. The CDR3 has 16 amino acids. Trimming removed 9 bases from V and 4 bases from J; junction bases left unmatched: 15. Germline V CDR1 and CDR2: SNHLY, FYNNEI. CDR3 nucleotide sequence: TGTGCCAGTTCGACACCGGAGGGGGGACAGGGGTACGAGCAGTACTTC. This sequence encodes CASSTPEGGQGYEQYF.

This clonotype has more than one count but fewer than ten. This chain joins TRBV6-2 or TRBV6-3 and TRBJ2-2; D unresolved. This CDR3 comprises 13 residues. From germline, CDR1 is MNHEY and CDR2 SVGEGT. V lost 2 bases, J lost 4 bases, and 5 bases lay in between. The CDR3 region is CASSYTGTGELFF. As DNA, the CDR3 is TGTGCCAGCAGTTACACCGGCACCGGGGAGCTGTTTTTT.

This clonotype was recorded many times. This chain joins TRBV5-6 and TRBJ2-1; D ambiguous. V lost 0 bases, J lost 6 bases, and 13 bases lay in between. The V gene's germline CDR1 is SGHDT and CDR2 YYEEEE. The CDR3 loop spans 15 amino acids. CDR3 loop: CASSLELTGGNEQFF. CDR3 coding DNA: TGTGCCAGCAGCTTGGAACTAACCGGCGGCAATGAGCAGTTCTTC.

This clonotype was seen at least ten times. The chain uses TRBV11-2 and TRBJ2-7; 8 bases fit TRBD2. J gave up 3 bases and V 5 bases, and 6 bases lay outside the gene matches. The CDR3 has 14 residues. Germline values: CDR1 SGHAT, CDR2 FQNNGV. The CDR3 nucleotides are TGTGCCAGCAGCACCCCTCGGGGGGGCTACGAGCAGTACTTC. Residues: CASSTPRGGYEQYF. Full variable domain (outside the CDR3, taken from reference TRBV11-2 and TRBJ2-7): EAGVAQSPRYKIIEKRQSVAFWCNPISGHATLYWYQQILGQGPKLLIQFQNNGVVDDSQLPKDRFSAERLKGVDSTLKIQPAKLEDSAVYLCASSTPRGGYEQYFGPGTRLTVT.

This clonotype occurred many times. CDR3 sequence: CSASWTAGVGEQYF. DNA for the CDR3: TGCAGTGCTAGCTGGACCGCGGGGGTAGGGGAGCAGTACTTC. The rearrangement joins TRBV20-1 to TRBJ2-7; 7 nucleotides line up with TRBD2. The CDR3 loop spans 14 amino acids. Germline CDR1 is DFQATT and CDR2 is SNEGSKA (reference sequence). The junction had 12 bases not matched to a gene; V was cut back by 3 bases and J by 7 bases.

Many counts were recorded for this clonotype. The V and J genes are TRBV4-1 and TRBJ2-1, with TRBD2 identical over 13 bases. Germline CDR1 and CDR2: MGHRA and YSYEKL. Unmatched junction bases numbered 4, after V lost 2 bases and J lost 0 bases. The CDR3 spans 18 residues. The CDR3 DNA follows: TGCGCCAGCAGCCAACCGGGACTAGCGGGATACTCCTACAATGAGCAGTTCTTC. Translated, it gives CASSQPGLAGYSYNEQFF.

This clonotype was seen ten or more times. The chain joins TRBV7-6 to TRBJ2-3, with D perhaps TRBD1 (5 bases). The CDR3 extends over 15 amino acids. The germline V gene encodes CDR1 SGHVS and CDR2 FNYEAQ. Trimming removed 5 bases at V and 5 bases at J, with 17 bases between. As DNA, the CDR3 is TGTGCCAGCAGCCCCTGGACGCAGGGCGGAGATACGCAGTATTTT. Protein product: CASSPWTQGGDTQYF.

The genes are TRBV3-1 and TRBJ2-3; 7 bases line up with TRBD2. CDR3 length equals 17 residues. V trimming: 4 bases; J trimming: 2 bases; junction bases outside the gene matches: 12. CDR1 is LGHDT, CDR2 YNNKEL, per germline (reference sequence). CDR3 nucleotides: TGTGCCAGCAGCCCCCGATCGGCGGGGGTAATCACAGATACGCAGTATTTT. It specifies CASSPRSAGVITDTQYF.

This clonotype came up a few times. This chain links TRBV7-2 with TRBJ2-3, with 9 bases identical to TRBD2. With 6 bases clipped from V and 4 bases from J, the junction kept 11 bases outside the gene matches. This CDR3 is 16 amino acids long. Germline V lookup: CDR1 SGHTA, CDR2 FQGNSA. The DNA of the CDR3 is TGTGCCAGCAGTCAGGCGGCGGGAGGGCCATCAGATACGCAGTATTTT. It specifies CASSQAAGGPSDTQYF.

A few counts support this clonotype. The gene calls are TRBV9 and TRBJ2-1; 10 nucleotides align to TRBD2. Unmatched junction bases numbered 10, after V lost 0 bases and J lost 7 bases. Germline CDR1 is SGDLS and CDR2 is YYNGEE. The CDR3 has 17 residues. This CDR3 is CASSVVSGGAGLNEQFF. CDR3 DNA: TGTGCCAGCAGCGTAGTAAGCGGGGGGGCAGGGCTGAATGAGCAGTTCTTC. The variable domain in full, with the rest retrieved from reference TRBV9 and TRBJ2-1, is DSGVTQTPKHLITATGQRVTLRCSPRSGDLSVYWYQQSLDQGLQFLIQYYNGEERAKGNILERFSAQQFPDLHSELNLSSLELGDSALYFCASSVVSGGAGLNEQFFGPGTRLTVL.

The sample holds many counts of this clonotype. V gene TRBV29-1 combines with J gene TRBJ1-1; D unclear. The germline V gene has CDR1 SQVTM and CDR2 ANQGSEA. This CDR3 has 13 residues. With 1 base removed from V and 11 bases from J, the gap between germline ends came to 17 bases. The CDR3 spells CSVEALDVPRAFF. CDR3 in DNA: TGCAGCGTTGAAGCACTGGACGTCCCACGGGCTTTCTTT.

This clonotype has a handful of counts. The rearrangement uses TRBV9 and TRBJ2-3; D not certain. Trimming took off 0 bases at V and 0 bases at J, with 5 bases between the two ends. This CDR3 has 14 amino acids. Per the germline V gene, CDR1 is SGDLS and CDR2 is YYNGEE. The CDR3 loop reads CASSVGQSTDTQYF. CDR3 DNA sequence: TGTGCCAGCAGCGTAGGGCAGAGCACAGATACGCAGTATTTT.

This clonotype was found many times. CDR3 amino acids: CASSNPRRGETQYF. CDR3 nucleotide sequence: TGTGCCAGCAGCAACCCCCGTCGGGGGGAGACCCAGTACTTC. The chain employs TRBV28 and TRBJ2-5, with D perhaps TRBD2 (6 bases). CDR1 is MDHEN, CDR2 SYDVKM, per germline. The CDR3 totals 14 residues. The V end lost 6 bases, the J end lost 5 bases, and 16 bases lay between the germline ends.

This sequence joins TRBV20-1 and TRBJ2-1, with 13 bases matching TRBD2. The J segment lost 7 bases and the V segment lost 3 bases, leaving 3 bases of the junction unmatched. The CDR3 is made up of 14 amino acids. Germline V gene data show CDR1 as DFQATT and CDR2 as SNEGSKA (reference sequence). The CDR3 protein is CSARPGLAGNEQFF. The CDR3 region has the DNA TGCAGTGCTAGGCCGGGACTAGCGGGGAATGAGCAGTTCTTC.

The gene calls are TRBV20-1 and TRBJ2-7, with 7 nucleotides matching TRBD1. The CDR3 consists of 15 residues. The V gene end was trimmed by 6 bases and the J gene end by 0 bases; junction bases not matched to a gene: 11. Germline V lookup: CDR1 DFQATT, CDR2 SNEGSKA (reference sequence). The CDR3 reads CSAYFSGDSSYEQYF. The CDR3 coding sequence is TGCAGTGCCTACTTTTCCGGGGACAGCTCCTACGAGCAGTACTTC.

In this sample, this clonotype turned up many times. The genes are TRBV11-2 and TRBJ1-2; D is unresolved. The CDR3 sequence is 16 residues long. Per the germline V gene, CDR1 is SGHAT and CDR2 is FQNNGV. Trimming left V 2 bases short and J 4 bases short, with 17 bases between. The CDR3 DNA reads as TGTGCCAGCAGCTTATTTCGGTTCGGGCAGACCTATGGCTACACCTTC. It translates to CASSLFRFGQTYGYTF.

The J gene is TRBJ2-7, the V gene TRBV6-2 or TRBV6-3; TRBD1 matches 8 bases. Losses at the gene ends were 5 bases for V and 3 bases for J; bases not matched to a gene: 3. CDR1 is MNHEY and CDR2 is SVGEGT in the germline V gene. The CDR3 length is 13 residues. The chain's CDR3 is CASSKDRDYEQYF. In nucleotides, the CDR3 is TGTGCCAGCAGTAAGGACAGGGACTACGAGCAGTACTTC.